This T cell receptor (beta chain) was identified in a study of early T cells in non-severe SARS-CoV-2 infection. This clonotype has just a few counts. The CDR3 extends over 14 amino acids. V was shortened by 4 bases and J by 1 base, with 11 bases between the two germline ends. Germline V gene data show CDR1 as MGHRA and CDR2 as YSYEKL. TCRdb re-derived calls from the 5' RACE reads in MiXCR, one entry per CDR3 protein. The table includes just under 65,000 distinct CDR3 sequences, 8.8% detected once. The sequenced sample was whole blood, obtained at baseline. The chain recombines TRBV4-1 with TRBJ2-7; D may be TRBD2 (5 bases). The TCR comes from an adult who was a healthcare worker with PCR-confirmed SARS-CoV-2 infection or an uninfected control (not recorded which). The CDR3 region is CASSRKRISYEQYF. For the CDR3, the DNA is TGCGCCAGCAGCCGAAAGCGGATATCCTACGAGCAGTACTTC.